One and the same sample provided the 14 T cell receptor beta chains below, sequenced in a study of control samples from healthy donors and cancer patients. Sequencing used immunoSEQ multiplex PCR; TCRdb keeps in-frame clones, though not all of them. The data hold more than 75,000 clones, with 85% to 90% observed a single time. Sequenced: blood. Receptors were obtained from a man aged 50-59 years in good health.

The rearrangement links TRBV1 to TRBJ1-5. TRBV1 is annotated as a pseudogene. The CDR3 covers 14 residues. The CDR3 here is CTSSLWDLLRSQHF. The CDR3 region has the DNA TGCACCAGCAGCCTTTGGGACCTATTACGTTCCCAGCATTTT.

The chain recombines TRBV29-1 with TRBJ1-1; D remains ambiguous. Per germline, CDR1 SQVTM and CDR2 ANQGSEA. The CDR3 contains 11 residues. Trimming removed 4 bases from V and 6 bases from J, with 9 bases in between. CDR3 in DNA: TGCAGCGTTGGCAAGAGCGCTGAAGCTTTCTTT. Its translation: CSVGKSAEAFF.

The V gene is TRBV7-6, the J gene TRBJ1-3; D remains unclear. The V and J ends lost 5 bases and 8 bases respectively, with 4 bases between them. The germline V gene encodes CDR1 SGHVS and CDR2 FNYEAQ. This CDR3 comprises 10 residues. CDR3 in DNA: TGTGCCAGCAGCCCCCACACCATATATTTT. Its translation: CASSPHTIYF.

This clone was seen just once. The rearrangement uses TRBV27 and TRBJ1-1; 8 bases align to TRBD1. With V trimmed by 6 bases and J by 1 base, 7 bases remained unmatched. This CDR3 spans 15 amino acids. Germline V gene data show CDR1 as MNHEY and CDR2 as SMNVEV (reference sequence). This chain's CDR3 is CASSRAGTGNTEAFF. Written as DNA, the CDR3 is TGTGCCAGCAGCCGGGCCGGGACAGGGAACACTGAAGCTTTCTTT.

The chain has TRBV7-8 and TRBJ2-2, with D perhaps TRBD2 (7 bases). Germline loops: CDR1 SGHVS, CDR2 FQNEAQ. The CDR3 extends over 19 amino acids. V lost 4 bases and J lost 2, with 23 bases in between. CDR3 amino acids: CASSSLTGGLADNTGELFF. The DNA of the CDR3 is TGTGCCAGCAGCTCCCTCACCGGGGGGCTAGCGGATAACACCGGGGAGCTGTTTTTT.

The chain has TRBV18 and TRBJ1-2; D is undetermined. V shed 4 bases and J shed 8 bases, with 14 bases lying between them. This CDR3 region has 13 residues. Germline V CDR1 and CDR2: KGHSH, LQKENI. The CDR3 loop reads CASSRGEREGYTF. The CDR3 DNA reads as TGTGCCAGCTCACGGGGAGAGAGGGAAGGCTACACCTTC.

This clone was picked up one time. The chain has TRBV3-1 (or the pseudogene TRBV3-2) and TRBJ2-3; unclear D gene. Trimming left V 8 bases short and J 5 bases short, with 17 bases between. CDR1 is LGHDT, CDR2 YNNKEL, per germline (reference sequence). The CDR3 totals 14 residues. The CDR3 reads CASPSVPQVDTQYF. The CDR3, as DNA: TGTGCCAGCCCCAGCGTTCCCCAGGTAGATACGCAGTATTTT.

The J gene is TRBJ1-1, the V gene TRBV29-1, with D perhaps TRBD1 (6 bases). Trimming pared 3 bases from V and 6 bases from J, leaving 14 bases between. In germline, CDR1 is SQVTM, CDR2 ANQGSEA. CDR3 length: 13 amino acids. The CDR3 sequence is CSVDKGQGPEAFF. The CDR3 nucleotides read TGCAGCGTTGATAAGGGTCAGGGGCCTGAAGCTTTCTTT.

V and J are TRBV30 and TRBJ2-5; D not certain. V shed 2 bases and J shed 0 bases, with 1 base lying between them. The CDR3 covers 11 residues. Germline CDR1 reads GTSNPN; CDR2 reads SVGIG (reference sequence). The CDR3 bases are TGTGCCTGGAGTAACCAAGAGACCCAGTACTTC. This codes for CAWSNQETQYF.

The rearrangement uses TRBV6-5 and TRBJ1-1; D is unresolved. Trimming took 0 bases from V and 1 from J, leaving 9 bases between them. CDR1 and CDR2 (germline): MNHEY, SVGAGI. The CDR3 has 15 amino acids. DNA for the CDR3: TGTGCCAGCAGTTACTCTACAGACCAGAACACTGAAGCTTTCTTT. Its translation: CASSYSTDQNTEAFF.

The chain carries TRBV5-6 and TRBJ1-5, with D perhaps matching TRBD1 (5 bases). The CDR3 extends over 16 amino acids. Trimming cost V 0 bases and J 4 bases, with 14 bases left between them. The V gene's germline CDR1 is SGHDT and CDR2 YYEEEE. The CDR3 reads CASSLAVGHINQPQHF. CDR3 nucleotides: TGTGCCAGCAGCTTGGCAGTGGGGCATATTAATCAGCCCCAGCATTTT.

The chain has TRBV13 and TRBJ2-7; D unclear. V was cut by 3 bases and J by 6 bases, with 12 bases left in between. Germline V CDR1 and CDR2: PRHDT, FYEKMQ (reference sequence). This CDR3 is 13 amino acids long. Here the CDR3 DNA reads TGTGCCAGCAGCTTCGGCAGGATCGGCGAGCAGTACTTC. Its protein product is CASSFGRIGEQYF.

The V gene is TRBV19, the J gene TRBJ2-5; TRBD2 is a possible D gene (6 bases). This CDR3 spans 15 amino acids. V lost 1 base and J 5 bases, leaving 14 bases between the germline ends. CDR1 LNHDA and CDR2 SQIVND come from the germline V gene (reference sequence). CDR3 in DNA: TGTGCCAGTAGTATAGGGTGGGGGGTCCAGGAGACCCAGTACTTC. Translation: CASSIGWGVQETQYF.

This chain links TRBV27 with TRBJ1-5; 9 nucleotides match TRBD1. There are 17 residues in the CDR3. Per germline, CDR1 MNHEY and CDR2 SMNVEV (reference sequence). With V trimmed by 2 bases and J by 7 bases, 12 bases remained unmatched. The chain's CDR3 is CASSLTPGTGKSQPQHF. The CDR3, as DNA: TGTGCCAGCAGTTTAACCCCCGGGACAGGGAAAAGCCAGCCCCAGCATTTT.